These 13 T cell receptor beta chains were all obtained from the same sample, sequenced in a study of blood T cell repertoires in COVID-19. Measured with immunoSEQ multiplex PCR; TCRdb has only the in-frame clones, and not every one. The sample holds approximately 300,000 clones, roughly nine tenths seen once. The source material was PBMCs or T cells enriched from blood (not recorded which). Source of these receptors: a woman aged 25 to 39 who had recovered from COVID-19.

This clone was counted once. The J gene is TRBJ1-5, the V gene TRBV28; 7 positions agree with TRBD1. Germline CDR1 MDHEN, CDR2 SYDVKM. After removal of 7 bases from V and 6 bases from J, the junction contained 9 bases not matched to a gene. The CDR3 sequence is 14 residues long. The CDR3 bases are TGTGCCAGCATACCAGGGGGTAGGAGTCAGCCCCAGCATTTT. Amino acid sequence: CASIPGGRSQPQHF.

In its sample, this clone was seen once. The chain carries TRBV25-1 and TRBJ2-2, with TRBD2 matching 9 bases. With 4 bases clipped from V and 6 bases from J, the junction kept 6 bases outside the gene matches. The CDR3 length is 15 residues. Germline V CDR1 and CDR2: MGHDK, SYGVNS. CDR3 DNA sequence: TGTGCCAGCAGTGTTAGCGGGAGTCGGGCCGGGGAGCTGTTTTTT. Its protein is CASSVSGSRAGELFF.

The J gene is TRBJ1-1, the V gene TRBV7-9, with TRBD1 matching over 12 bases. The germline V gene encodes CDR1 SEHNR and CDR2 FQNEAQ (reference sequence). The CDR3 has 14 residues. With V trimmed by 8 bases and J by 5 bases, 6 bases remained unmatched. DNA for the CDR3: TGTGCCAGCTGGGGACAGGGGGCGAGTACTGAAGCTTTCTTT. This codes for CASWGQGASTEAFF.

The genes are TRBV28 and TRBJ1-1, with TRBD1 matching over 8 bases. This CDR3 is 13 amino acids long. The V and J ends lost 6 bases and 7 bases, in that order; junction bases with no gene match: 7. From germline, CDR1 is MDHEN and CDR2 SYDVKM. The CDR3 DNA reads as TGTGCCAGCAGCAGTGGACAGGGCCTTGAAGCTTTCTTT. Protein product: CASSSGQGLEAFF. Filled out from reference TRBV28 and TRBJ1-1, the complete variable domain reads DVKVTQSSRYLVKRTGEKVFLECVQDMDHENMFWYRQDPGLGLRLIYFSYDVKMKEKGDIPEGYSVSREKKERFSLILESASTNQTSMYLCASSSGQGLEAFFGQGTRLTVV.

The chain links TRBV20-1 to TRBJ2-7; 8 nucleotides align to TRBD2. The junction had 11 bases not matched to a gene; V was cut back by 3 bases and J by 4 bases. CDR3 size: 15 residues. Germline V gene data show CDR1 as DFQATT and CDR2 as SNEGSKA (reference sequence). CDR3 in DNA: TGCAGTGCTAGTGGCTCGGGTAGCGGGGCTTACGAGCAGTACTTC. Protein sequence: CSASGSGSGAYEQYF.

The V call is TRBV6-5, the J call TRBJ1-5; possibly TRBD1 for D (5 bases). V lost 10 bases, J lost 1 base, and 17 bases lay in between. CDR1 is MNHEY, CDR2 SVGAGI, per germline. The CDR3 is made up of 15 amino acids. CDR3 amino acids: CATLWDAGSNQPQHF. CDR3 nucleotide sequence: TGTGCCACCTTGTGGGACGCGGGGAGCAATCAGCCCCAGCATTTT.

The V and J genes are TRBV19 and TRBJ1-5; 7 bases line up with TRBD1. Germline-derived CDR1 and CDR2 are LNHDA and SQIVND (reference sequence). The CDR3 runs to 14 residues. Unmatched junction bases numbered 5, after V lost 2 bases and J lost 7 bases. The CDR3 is CASSIQGVGQPQHF. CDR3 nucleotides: TGTGCCAGTAGTATACAGGGGGTAGGGCAGCCCCAGCATTTT.

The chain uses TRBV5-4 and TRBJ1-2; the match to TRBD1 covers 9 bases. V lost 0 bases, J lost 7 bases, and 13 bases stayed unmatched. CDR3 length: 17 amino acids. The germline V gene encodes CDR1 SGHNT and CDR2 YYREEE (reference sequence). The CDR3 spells CASSLAGTTGGPAGYTF. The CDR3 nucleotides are TGTGCCAGCAGCTTGGCCGGAACGACAGGGGGTCCGGCTGGCTACACCTTC.

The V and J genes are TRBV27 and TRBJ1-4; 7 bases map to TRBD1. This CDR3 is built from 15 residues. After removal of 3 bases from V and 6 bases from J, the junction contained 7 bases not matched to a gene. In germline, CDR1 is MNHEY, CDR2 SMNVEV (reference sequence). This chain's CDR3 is CASSFSGQTYEKLFF. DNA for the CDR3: TGTGCCAGCAGTTTTTCGGGACAGACCTATGAAAAACTGTTTTTT.

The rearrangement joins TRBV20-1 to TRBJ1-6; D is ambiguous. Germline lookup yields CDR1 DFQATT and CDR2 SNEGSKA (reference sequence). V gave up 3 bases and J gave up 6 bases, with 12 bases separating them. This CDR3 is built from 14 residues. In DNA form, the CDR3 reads TGCAGTGCTAGTACGGACTTCGTTAATTCACCCCTCCACTTT. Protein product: CSASTDFVNSPLHF.

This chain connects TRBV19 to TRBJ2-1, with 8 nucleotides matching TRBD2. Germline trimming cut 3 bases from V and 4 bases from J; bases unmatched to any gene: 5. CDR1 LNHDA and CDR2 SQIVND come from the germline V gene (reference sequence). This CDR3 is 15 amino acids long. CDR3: CASSISGNPYNEQFF. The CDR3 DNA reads TGTGCCAGTAGTATTAGCGGGAATCCGTACAATGAGCAGTTCTTC.

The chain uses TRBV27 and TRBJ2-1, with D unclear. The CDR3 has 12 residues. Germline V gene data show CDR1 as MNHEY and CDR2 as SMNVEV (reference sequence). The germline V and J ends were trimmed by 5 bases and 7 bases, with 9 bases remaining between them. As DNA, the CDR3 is TGTGCCAGCAGTCTACCGTCGAATGAGCAGTTCTTC. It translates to CASSLPSNEQFF.

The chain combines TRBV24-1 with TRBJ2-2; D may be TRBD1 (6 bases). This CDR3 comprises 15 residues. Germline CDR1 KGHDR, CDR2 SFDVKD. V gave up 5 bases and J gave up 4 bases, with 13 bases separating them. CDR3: CATSVSGHLTGELFF. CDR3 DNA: TGTGCCACCAGTGTTTCGGGACACCTCACCGGGGAGCTGTTTTTT.